Sequencing of this T cell receptor beta chain was carried out in a study of blood T cell repertoires in COVID-19. The overall study: T cells, B-cell-depleted T cells, or PBMCs supplied cDNA or gDNA.

Per the original methods: Amplification of reference gene primers provided the estimated nucleated cell counts. Using immunoSEQ multiplex PCR, the repertoire was profiled, and TCRdb retains in-frame clones only, with some absent. D and trimming come from the DNA, and the V and J calls and clone size come from that table. This table holds approximately 50,000 clones, roughly 85% found once. The sample was peripheral blood. This sequence originates from a human donor in a cohort sampled during active COVID-19.

CDR3 region: CASSPRLVETGELFF. The CDR3 bases are TGTGCCAGCTCACCACGACTTGTGGAAACCGGGGAGCTGTTTTTT. This sequence joins TRBV18 and TRBJ2-2; D gene unclear. The germline V gene has CDR1 KGHSH and CDR2 LQKENI. CDR3 length: 15 amino acids. V was cut by 1 base and J by 5 bases, with 11 bases left in between. Supplemented by reference TRBV18 and TRBJ2-2, the full variable domain reads NAGVMQNPRHLVRRRGQEARLRCSPMKGHSHVYWYRQLPEEGLKFMVYLQKENIIDESGMPKERFSAEFPKEGPSILRIQQVVRGDSAAYFCASSPRLVETGELFFGEGSRLTVL.